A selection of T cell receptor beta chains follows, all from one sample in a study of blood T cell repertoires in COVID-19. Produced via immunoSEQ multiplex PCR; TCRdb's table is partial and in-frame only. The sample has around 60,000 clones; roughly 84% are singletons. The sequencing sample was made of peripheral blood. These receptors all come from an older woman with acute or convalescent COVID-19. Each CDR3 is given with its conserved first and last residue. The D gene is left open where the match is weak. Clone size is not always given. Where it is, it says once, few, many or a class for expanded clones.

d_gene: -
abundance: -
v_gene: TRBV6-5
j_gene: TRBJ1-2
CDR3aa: CASRPPGLQGYGYTF
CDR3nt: TGTGCCAGCAGGCCGCCGGGACTCCAAGGGTATGGCTACACCTTC

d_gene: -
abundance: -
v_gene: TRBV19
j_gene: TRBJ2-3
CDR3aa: CASSIFSTDTQYF
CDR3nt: TGTGCCAGTAGTATTTTCTCCACAGATACGCAGTATTTT

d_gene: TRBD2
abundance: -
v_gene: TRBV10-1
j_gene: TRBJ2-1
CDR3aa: CASSESNPGLAGGGYEQFF
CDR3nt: TGCGCCAGCAGTGAGTCGAACCCAGGACTAGCGGGGGGAGGATATGAGCAGTTCTTC

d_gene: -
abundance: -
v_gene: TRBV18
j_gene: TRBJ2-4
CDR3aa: CASSPRTNLAKNIQYF
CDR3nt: TGTGCCAGCTCACCGAGAACTAACTTAGCCAAAAACATTCAGTACTTC

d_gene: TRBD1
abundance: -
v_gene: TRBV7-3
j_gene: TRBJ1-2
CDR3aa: CASSLLWTGGDGYTF
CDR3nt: TGTGCCAGCAGCTTATTATGGACAGGGGGAGATGGCTACACCTTC

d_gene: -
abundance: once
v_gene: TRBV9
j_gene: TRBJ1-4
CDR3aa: CASSPRPEYRGREKLFF
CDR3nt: TGTGCCAGCAGCCCCCGGCCGGAGTATAGAGGGAGGGAAAAACTGTTTTTT

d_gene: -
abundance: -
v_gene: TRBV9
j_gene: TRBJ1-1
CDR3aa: CASSLLQGDTEAFF
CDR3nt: TGTGCCAGCAGCCTCTTACAGGGAGACACTGAAGCTTTCTTT

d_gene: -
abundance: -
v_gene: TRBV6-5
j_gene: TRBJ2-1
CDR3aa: CASSYAGSSYNEQFF
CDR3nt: TGTGCCAGCAGTTACGCAGGGTCGTCCTACAATGAGCAGTTCTTC

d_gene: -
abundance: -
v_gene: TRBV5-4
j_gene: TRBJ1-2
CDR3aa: CASSSRGSGYGYTF
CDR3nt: TGTGCCAGCAGCTCTAGAGGGAGCGGCTATGGCTACACCTTC

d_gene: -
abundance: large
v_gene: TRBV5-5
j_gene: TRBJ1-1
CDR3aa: CASTQGAEAFF
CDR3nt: TGTGCCAGCACTCAAGGGGCTGAAGCTTTCTTT

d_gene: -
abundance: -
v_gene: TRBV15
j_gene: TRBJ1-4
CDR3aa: CATSRERREKLFF
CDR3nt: TGTGCCACCAGCAGAGAGCGCAGGGAAAAACTGTTTTTT

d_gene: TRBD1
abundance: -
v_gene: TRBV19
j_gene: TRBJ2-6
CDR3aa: CASSPGTASGANVLTF
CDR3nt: TGTGCCAGTAGTCCGGGGACAGCCTCTGGGGCCAACGTCCTGACTTTC